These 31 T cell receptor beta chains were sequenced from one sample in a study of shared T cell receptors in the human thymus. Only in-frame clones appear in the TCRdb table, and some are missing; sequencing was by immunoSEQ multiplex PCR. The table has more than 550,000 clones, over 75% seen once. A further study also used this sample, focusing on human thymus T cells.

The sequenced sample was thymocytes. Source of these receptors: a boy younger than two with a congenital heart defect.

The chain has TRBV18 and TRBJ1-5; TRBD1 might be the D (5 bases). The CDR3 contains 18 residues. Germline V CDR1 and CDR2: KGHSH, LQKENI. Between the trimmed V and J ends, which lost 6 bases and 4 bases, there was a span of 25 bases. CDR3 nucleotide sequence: TGTGCCAGCTCCCGATTACCCGATTTTCCGGGGGAAAATCAGCCCCAGCATTTT. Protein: CASSRLPDFPGENQPQHF.

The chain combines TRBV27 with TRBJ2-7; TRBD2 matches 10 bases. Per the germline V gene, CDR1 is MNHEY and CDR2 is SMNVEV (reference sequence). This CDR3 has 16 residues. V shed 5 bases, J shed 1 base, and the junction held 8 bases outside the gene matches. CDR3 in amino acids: CASSARGLAVSYEQYF. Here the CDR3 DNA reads TGTGCCAGCAGTGCCCGAGGACTAGCGGTTTCCTACGAGCAGTACTTC.

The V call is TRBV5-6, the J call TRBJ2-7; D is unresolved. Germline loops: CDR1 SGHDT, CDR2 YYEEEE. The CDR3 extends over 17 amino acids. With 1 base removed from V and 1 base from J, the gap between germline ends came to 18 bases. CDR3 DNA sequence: TGTGCCAGCAGCTTGTGGTCGCATGGTGAGAGGTCCTACGAGCAGTACTTC. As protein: CASSLWSHGERSYEQYF.

The DNA for the CDR3 is TGTGCCAGCAGTTTGAACAGGGTGGGTTCTAATCAGCCCCAGCATTTT. It specifies CASSLNRVGSNQPQHF. This chain joins TRBV28 and TRBJ1-5, with a weak D call TRBD1 (6 bases). The CDR3 has 16 residues. V lost 3 bases, J lost 4 bases, and 16 bases lay in between. Germline V gene data show CDR1 as MDHEN and CDR2 as SYDVKM. The variable domain in full, completed from reference TRBV28 and TRBJ1-5, reads DVKVTQSSRYLVKRTGEKVFLECVQDMDHENMFWYRQDPGLGLRLIYFSYDVKMKEKGDIPEGYSVSREKKERFSLILESASTNQTSMYLCASSLNRVGSNQPQHFGDGTRLSIL.

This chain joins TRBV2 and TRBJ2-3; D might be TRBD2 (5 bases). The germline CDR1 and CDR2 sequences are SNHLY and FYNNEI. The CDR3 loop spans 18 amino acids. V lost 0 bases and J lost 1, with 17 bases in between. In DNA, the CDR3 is TGTGCCAGCAGTGAAGCGGGAGAAACCACAAGGGGCACAGATACGCAGTATTTT. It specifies CASSEAGETTRGTDTQYF.

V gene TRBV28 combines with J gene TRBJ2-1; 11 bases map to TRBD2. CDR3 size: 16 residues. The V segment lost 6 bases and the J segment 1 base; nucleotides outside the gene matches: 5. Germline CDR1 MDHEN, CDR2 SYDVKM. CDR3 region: CASSYSGGASYNEQFF. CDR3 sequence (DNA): TGTGCCAGCAGCTATAGCGGGGGGGCATCCTACAATGAGCAGTTCTTC.

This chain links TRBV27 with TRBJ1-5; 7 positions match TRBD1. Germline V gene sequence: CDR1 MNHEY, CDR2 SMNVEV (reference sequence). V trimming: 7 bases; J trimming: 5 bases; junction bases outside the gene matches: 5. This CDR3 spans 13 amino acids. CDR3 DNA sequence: TGTGCCAGCAAGGAGGGGGCCGATCAGCCCCAGCATTTT. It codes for CASKEGADQPQHF.

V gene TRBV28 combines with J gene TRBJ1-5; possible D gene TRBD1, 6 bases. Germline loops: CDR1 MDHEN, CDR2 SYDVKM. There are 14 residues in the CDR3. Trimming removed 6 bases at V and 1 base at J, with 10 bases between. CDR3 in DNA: TGTGCCAGCAGCCTAGACAGGAGCAATCAGCCCCAGCATTTT. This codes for CASSLDRSNQPQHF.

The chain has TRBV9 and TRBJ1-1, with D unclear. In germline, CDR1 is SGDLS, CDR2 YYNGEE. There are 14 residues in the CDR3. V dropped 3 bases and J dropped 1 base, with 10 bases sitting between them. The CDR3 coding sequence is TGTGCCAGCAGCGCAACCCTCGGGAACACTGAAGCTTTCTTT. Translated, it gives CASSATLGNTEAFF.

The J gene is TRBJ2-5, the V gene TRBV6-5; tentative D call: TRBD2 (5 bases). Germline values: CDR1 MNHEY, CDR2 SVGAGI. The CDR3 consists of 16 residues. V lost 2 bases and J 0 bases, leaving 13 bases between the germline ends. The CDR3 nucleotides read TGTGCCAGCAGTTACGGGCGGGCCGGGTACCAAGAGACCCAGTACTTC. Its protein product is CASSYGRAGYQETQYF.

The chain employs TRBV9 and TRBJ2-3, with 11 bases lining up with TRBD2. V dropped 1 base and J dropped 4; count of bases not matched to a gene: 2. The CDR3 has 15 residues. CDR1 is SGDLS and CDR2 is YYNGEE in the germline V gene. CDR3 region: CASSVTSGSSDTQYF. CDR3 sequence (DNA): TGTGCCAGCAGCGTAACTAGCGGGAGTTCAGATACGCAGTATTTT.

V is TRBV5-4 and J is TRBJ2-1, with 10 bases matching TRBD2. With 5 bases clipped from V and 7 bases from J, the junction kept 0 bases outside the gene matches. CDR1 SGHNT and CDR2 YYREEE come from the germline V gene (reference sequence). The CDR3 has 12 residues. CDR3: CASRAGGNEQFF. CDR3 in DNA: TGTGCCAGCAGAGCGGGAGGGAATGAGCAGTTCTTC.

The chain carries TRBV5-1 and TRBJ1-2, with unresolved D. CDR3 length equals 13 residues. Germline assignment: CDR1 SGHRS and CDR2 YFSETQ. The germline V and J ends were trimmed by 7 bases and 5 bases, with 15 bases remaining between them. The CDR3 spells CASGEGVEYGYTF. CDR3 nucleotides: TGCGCCAGCGGCGAAGGAGTCGAATATGGCTACACCTTC.

The CDR3 sequence is CSVVGQSNTEAFF. CDR3 sequence (DNA): TGCAGCGTCGTGGGGCAGTCGAACACTGAAGCTTTCTTT. The chain is built from TRBV29-1 and TRBJ1-1; TRBD1 might be the D (5 bases). The CDR3 totals 13 residues. CDR1 is SQVTM and CDR2 is ANQGSEA in the germline V gene. With 6 bases removed from V and 1 base from J, the gap between germline ends came to 12 bases.

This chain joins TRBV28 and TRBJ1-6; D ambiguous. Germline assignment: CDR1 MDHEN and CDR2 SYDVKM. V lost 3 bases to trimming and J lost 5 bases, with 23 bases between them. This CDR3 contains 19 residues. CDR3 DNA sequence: TGTGCCAGCAGTTTCCCCATATTGCGGGGAGGAAGGGATAATTCACCCCTCCACTTT. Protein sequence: CASSFPILRGGRDNSPLHF.

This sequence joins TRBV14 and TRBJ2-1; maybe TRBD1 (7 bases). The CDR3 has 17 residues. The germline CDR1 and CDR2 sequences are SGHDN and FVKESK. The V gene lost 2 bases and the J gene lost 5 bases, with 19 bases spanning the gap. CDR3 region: CASSQPRGDKANNEQFF. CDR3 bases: TGTGCCAGCAGCCAACCCAGGGGGGACAAAGCCAACAATGAGCAGTTCTTC.

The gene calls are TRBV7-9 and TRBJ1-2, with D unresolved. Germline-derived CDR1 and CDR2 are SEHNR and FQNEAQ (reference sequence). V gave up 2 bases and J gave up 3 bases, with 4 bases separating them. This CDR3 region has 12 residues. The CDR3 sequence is CASSLSDYGYTF. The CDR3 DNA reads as TGTGCCAGCAGCTTATCAGACTATGGCTACACCTTC. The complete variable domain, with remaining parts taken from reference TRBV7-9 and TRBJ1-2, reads DTGVSQNPRHKITKRGQNVTFRCDPISEHNRLYWYRQTLGQGPEFLTYFQNEAQLEKSRLLSDRFSAERPKGSFSTLEIQRTEQGDSAMYLCASSLSDYGYTFGSGTRLTVV.

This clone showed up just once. CDR3 amino acids: CASSFSATGDTQYF. The CDR3 nucleotides are TGCGCCAGCAGCTTCAGCGCGACGGGGGATACGCAGTATTTT. The rearrangement joins TRBV5-1 to TRBJ2-3, with D maybe TRBD2 (5 bases). This CDR3 region has 14 residues. Germline V gene sequence: CDR1 SGHRS, CDR2 YFSETQ. V gave up 2 bases and J gave up 6 bases, with 13 bases separating them. Full variable domain (rest looked up from reference TRBV5-1 and TRBJ2-3): KAGVTQTPRYLIKTRGQQVTLSCSPISGHRSVSWYQQTPGQGLQFLFEYFSETQRNKGNFPGRFSGRQFSNSRSEMNVSTLELGDSALYLCASSFSATGDTQYFGPGTRLTVL.

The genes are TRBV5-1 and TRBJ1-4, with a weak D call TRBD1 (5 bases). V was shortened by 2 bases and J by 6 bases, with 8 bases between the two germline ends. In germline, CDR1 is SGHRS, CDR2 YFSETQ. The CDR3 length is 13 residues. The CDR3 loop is CASSLGGDEKLFF. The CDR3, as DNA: TGCGCCAGCAGCTTAGGAGGGGATGAAAAACTGTTTTTT.

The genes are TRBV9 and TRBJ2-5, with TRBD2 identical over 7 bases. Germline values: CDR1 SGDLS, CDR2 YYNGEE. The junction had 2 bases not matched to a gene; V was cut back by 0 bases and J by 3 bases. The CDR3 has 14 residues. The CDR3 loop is CASSVAAGEETQYF. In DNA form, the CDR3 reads TGTGCCAGCAGCGTAGCTGCGGGGGAAGAGACCCAGTACTTC.

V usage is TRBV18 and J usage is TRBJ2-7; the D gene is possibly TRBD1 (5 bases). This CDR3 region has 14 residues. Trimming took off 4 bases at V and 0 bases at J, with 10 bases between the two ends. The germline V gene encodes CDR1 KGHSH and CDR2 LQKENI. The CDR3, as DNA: TGTGCCAGCTCACTGGTCAGGGACTCCTACGAGCAGTACTTC. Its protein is CASSLVRDSYEQYF.

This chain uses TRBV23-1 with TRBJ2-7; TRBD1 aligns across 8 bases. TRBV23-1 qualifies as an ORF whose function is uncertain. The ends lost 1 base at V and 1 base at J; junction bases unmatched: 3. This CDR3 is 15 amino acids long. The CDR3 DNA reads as TGCGCCAGCAGTCAATATGACAGGGGTTCCTACGAGCAGTACTTC. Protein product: CASSQYDRGSYEQYF.

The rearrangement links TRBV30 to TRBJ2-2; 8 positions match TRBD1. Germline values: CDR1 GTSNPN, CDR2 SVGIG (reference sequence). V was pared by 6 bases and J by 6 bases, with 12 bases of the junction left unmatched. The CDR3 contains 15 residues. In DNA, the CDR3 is TGTGCCTGTTGGAGACAGGGGATTGACCCCGGGGAGCTGTTTTTT. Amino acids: CACWRQGIDPGELFF.

The CDR3 nucleotides are TGTGCCAGCAGTGCCTCCGGGCTAGCGGCGAACACCGGGGAGCTGTTTTTT. This codes for CASSASGLAANTGELFF. The chain joins TRBV6-4 to TRBJ2-2; 7 bases line up with TRBD2. Looked up from germline, CDR1 is MRHNA and CDR2 is SNTAGT. Trimming took 4 bases from V and 0 from J; bases not matched to a gene: 8. CDR3 length equals 17 residues.

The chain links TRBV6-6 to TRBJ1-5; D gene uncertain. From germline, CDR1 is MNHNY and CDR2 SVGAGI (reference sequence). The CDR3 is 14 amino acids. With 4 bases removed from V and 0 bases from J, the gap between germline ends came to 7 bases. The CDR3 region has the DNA TGTGCCAGCAGTTGTGGGCGTAGCAATCAGCCCCAGCATTTT. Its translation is CASSCGRSNQPQHF.

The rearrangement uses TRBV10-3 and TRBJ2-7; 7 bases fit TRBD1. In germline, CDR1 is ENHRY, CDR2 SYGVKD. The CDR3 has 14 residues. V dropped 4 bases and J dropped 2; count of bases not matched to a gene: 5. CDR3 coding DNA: TGTGCCATCAGTGCGGACAGGTTCCCCTACGAGCAGTACTTC. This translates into CAISADRFPYEQYF.

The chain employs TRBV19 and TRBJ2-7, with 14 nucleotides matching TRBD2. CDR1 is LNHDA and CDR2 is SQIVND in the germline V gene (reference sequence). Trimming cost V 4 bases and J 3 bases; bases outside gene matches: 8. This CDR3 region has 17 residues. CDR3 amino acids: CASSTPGLAGAIYEQYF. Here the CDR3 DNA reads TGTGCCAGTAGTACCCCGGGACTAGCGGGAGCAATCTACGAGCAGTACTTC.

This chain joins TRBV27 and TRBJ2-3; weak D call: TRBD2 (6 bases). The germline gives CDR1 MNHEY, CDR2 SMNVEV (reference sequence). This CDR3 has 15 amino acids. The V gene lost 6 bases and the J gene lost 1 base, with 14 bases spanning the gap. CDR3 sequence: CASSHTSSRTDTQYF. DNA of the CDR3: TGTGCCAGCAGCCACACTAGCTCTCGCACAGATACGCAGTATTTT.

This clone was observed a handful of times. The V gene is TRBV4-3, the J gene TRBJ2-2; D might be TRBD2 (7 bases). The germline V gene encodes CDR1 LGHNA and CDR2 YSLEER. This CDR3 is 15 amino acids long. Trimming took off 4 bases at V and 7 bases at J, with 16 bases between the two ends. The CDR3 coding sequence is TGCGCCAGCAGCCCACGGGGGGAAGGGGGCGGGGAGCTGTTTTTT. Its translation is CASSPRGEGGGELFF.

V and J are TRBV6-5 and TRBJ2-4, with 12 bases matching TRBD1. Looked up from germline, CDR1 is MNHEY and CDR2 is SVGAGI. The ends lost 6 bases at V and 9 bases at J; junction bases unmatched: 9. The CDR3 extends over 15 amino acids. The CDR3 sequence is CASSDKGQGAGIQYF. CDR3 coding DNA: TGTGCCAGCAGCGATAAGGGACAGGGGGCAGGCATTCAGTACTTC.

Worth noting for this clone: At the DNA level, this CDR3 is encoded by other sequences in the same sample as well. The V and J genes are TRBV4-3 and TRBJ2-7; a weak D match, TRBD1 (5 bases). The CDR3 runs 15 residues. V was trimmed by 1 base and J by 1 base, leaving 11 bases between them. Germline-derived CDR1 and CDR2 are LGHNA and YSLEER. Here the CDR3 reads CASSQGRDSSYEQYF. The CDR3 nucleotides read TGCGCCAGCAGCCAAGGTCGAGACAGTTCCTACGAGCAGTACTTC.